What follows are 4 T cell receptor beta chains derived from one specimen sequenced in a study of CD8+CD57+ T cells in acquired aplastic anemia. Genomic DNA, serving as template, underwent TCR beta VDJ and CDR3 profiling. TCRdb recomputed calls from the reads with MiXCR, one row per CDR3 protein. The repertoire consists of around 180,000 distinct CDR3 sequences, with 48% occurring once and the leading ten covering 1.8%. Previously, flow cytometry had revealed CD8+CD57+ cell expansion in the patients chosen for sequencing. Sequencing was carried out using sorted CD4+, CD8+, or CD8+CD57+ T cells (not recorded which) from PBMCs. The receptors were sampled from a human donor with aplastic anemia.

The CDR3 region is CASSQEQTHLYEQYF. The CDR3, as DNA: TGTGCCAGCAGCCAAGAACAGACACACCTCTACGAGCAGTACTTC. The chain recombines TRBV4-2 with TRBJ2-7; D gene uncertain. The CDR3 runs to 15 residues. V was shortened by 0 bases and J by 3 bases, with 12 bases between the two germline ends. Germline V gene data show CDR1 as LGHNA and CDR2 as YNFKEQ.

This clonotype was detected only a few times. The chain employs TRBV30 and TRBJ2-7, with 9 bases that match TRBD1. Germline values: CDR1 GTSNPN, CDR2 SVGIG (reference sequence). The junction had 11 bases not matched to a gene; V was cut back by 5 bases and J by 3 bases. CDR3 length: 15 amino acids. CDR3 residues: CAWGPLGQGIYEQYF. The CDR3 DNA reads as TGTGCCTGGGGACCCTTGGGACAGGGTATCTACGAGCAGTACTTC.

The rearrangement uses TRBV7-3 and TRBJ1-2; D gene ambiguous. With 7 bases removed from V and 7 bases from J, the gap between germline ends came to 10 bases. The germline gives CDR1 SGHTA, CDR2 FQGTGA. This CDR3 is 11 amino acids long. CDR3 sequence (DNA): TGTGCCAGCACCCTGGGTTTTGGCTACACCTTC. This gives the protein CASTLGFGYTF. The variable domain in full, completed from reference TRBV7-3 and TRBJ1-2, reads GAGVSQTPSNKVTEKGKYVELRCDPISGHTALYWYRQSLGQGPEFLIYFQGTGAADDSGLPNDRFFAVRPEGSVSTLKIQRTERGDSAVYLCASTLGFGYTFGSGTRLTVV.

To note about this clonotype: This could be a read error, since a much larger clone is one nucleotide away. The chain couples TRBV5-6 to TRBJ2-7; TRBD1 matches at 8 bases. Germline V gives CDR1 SGHDT, CDR2 YYEEEE. The CDR3 loop spans 14 amino acids. The DNA of the CDR3 is TGTCCCAGCTCACCAGGGGGCTCGACCTACGAGCAGTACTTC. As protein: CPSSPGGSTYEQYF.